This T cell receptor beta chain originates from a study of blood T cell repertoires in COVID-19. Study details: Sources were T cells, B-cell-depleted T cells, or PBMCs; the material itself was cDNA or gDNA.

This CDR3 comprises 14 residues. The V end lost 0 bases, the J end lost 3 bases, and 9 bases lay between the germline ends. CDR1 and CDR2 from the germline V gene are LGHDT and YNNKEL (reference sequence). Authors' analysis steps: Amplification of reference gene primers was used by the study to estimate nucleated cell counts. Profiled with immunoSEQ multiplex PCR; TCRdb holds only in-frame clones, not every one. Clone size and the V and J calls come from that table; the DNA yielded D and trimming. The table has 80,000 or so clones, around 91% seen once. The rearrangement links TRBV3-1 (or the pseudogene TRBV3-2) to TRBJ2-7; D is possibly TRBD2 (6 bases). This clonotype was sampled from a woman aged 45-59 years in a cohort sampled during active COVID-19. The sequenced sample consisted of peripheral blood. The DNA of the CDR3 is TGTGCCAGCAGCCAAGAGCTGACTAGCTACGAGCAGTACTTC. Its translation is CASSQELTSYEQYF.